This T cell receptor beta chain stems from a study of tumor-infiltrating lymphocytes in primary liver carcinoma. The wider study: T1-T3 N0M0 was the stage of the tumors, which were 4.2 to 10 cm across. Study-wide findings and caveats: A significantly higher top-250-clone fraction was found in tumors than in blood (p = 0.039). Tumor region pairs outstripped tumor-adjacent and tumor-blood pairs in overlap.

Worth noting for this clonotype: Its antigen is not known. The junction does not match germline at one end; this may be a read error.

Taking about 17-31 mg of unsorted bulk tissue, the authors co-extracted RNA and DNA. The CDR3 length is 14 residues. Germline V gives CDR1 SQVTM, CDR2 ANQGSEA. A primer in the constant region served to generate TCR beta cDNA from approximately 450 ng of total RNA. Investigators got TCR beta libraries out of three nested multiplex PCR rounds, done with slightly modified ARM-PCR. The opening two PCR rounds, roughly 11 cycles each, paired TRBV1-TRBV30 forward primers with a C-beta reverse primer. Via MiXCR, TCRdb re-called the multiplex PCR reads, giving one row per CDR3 protein. In the table there are over 95,000 distinct CDR3 sequences, around two thirds of which are singletons.

The J gene is TRBJ2-1, the V gene TRBV29-1; 13 bases fit TRBD2. Sequencing input: liver tumor tissue from sampling region 5. Noted subset: tumor region T5, tumor centre. The sequence derives from an older woman with primary liver carcinoma and hepatitis B virus infection. CDR3 sequence: CSVTGTSGKYEQFF. The CDR3 region has the DNA TGCAGCGTTACAGGGACTAGCGGGAAGTATGAGCAGTTTTTC.